This T cell receptor beta chain emerged from a study of CD8 T cells in Susac syndrome. Random hexamers primed reverse transcription of about 0.45 to 1 ug RNA. From the immunoSEQ multiplex PCR reads, TCRdb called clonotypes with MiXCR, one entry per CDR3 protein. The repertoire holds around 200,000 distinct CDR3 sequences, 95% seen once, with just over 0.08% in the top ten. V dropped 0 bases and J dropped 2 bases, with 19 bases sitting between them. The CDR3 spans 17 residues. The germline gives CDR1 DFQATT, CDR2 SNEGSKA (reference sequence). V gene TRBV20-1 combines with J gene TRBJ1-1; tentative D call: TRBD1 (5 bases). The sequence was collected from a human donor with multiple sclerosis. Sequenced material: CD4+ T cells from PBMCs. CDR3 DNA: TGCAGTGCTAGAGATCAGAGACAAAGGGGCTTCAACACTGAAGCTTTCTTT. Amino acid sequence: CSARDQRQRGFNTEAFF.